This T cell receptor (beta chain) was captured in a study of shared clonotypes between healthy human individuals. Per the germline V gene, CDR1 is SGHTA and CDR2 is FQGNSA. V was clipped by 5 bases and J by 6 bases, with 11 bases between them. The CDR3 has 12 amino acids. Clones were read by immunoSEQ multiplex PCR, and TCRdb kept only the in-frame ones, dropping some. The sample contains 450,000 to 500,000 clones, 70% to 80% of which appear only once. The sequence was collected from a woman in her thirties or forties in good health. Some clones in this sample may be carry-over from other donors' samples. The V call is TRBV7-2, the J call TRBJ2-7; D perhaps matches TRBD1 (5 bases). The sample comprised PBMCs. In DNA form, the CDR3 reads TGTGCCAGCAGCCCAGGGCAGGGCGAGCAGTACTTC. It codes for CASSPGQGEQYF.